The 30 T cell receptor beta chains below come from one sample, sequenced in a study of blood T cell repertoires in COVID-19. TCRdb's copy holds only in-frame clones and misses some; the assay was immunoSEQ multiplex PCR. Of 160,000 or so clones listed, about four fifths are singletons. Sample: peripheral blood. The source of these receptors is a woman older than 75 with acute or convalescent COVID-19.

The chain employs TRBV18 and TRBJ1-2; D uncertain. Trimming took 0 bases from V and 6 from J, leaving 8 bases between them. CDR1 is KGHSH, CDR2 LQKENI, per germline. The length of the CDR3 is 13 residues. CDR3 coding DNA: TGTGCCAGCTCACCACCCGGCAGGAATGGCTACACCTTC. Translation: CASSPPGRNGYTF.

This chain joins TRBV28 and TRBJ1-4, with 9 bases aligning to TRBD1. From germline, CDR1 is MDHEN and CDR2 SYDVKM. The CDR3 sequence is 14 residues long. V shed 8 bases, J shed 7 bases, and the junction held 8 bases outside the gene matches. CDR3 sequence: CASLGTGRGEKLFF. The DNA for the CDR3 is TGTGCCAGCCTGGGGACAGGGCGAGGTGAAAAACTGTTTTTT.

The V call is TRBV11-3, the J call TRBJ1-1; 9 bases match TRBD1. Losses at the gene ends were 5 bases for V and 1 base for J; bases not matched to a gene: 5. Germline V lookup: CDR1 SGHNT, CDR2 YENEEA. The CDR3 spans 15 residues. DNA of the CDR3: TGTGCCAGCAGCCCCCGGACAGGGGAGAACACTGAAGCTTTCTTT. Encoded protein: CASSPRTGENTEAFF. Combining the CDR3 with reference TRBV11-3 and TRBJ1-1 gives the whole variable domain EAGVVQSPRYKIIEKKQPVAFWCNPISGHNTLYWYLQNLGQGPELLIRYENEEAVDDSQLPKDRFSAERLKGVDSTLKIQPAELGDSAVYLCASSPRTGENTEAFFGQGTRLTVV.

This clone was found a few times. Written as DNA, the CDR3 is TGTGCCAGCAGCCCCCTGGGAGGAGTAGGCCAGCCCCAGCATTTT. It specifies CASSPLGGVGQPQHF. The chain carries TRBV9 and TRBJ1-5; D is ambiguous. This CDR3 is built from 15 residues. The germline CDR1 and CDR2 sequences are SGDLS and YYNGEE. Deletions cut 4 bases from V and 7 bases from J, with 18 bases between.

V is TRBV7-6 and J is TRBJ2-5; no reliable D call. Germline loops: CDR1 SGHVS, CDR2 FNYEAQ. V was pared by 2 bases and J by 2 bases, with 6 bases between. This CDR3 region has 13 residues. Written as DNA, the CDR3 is TGTGCCAGCAGCTTATCCCCGCAAGAGACCCAGTACTTC. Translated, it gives CASSLSPQETQYF. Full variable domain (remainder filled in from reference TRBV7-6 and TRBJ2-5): GAGVSQSPRYKVTKRGQDVALRCDPISGHVSLYWYRQALGQGPEFLTYFNYEAQQDKSGLPNDRFSAERPEGSISTLTIQRTEQRDSAMYRCASSLSPQETQYFGPGTRLLVL.

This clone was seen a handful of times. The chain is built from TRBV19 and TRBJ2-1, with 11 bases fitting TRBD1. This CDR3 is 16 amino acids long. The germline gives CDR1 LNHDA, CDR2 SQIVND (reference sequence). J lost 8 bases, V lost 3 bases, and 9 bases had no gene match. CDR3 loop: CASSIFHGQGAHEQFF. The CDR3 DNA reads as TGTGCCAGTAGTATTTTTCATGGACAGGGGGCCCATGAGCAGTTCTTC.

The DNA for the CDR3 is TGTGCCAGCAGCTTACCCCTCGCCTATAATTCACCCCTCCACTTT. Translated, it gives CASSLPLAYNSPLHF. The chain employs TRBV11-2 and TRBJ1-6, with D unclear. V shed 2 bases and J shed 2 bases, with 7 bases lying between them. Looked up from germline, CDR1 is SGHAT and CDR2 is FQNNGV. The CDR3 length is 15 residues.

CDR3 residues: CASSTIATGRPEAFF. For the CDR3, the DNA is TGTGCCAGCAGTACTATCGCGACAGGGAGGCCTGAAGCTTTCTTT. J is TRBJ1-1 and V is TRBV28; 7 bases line up with TRBD1. Per the germline V gene, CDR1 is MDHEN and CDR2 is SYDVKM. With V trimmed by 5 bases and J by 6 bases, 12 bases remained unmatched. The CDR3 totals 15 residues.

The CDR3 here is CASSVGQAFYEQYF. The CDR3, as DNA: TGTGCCAGCAGCGTGGGACAGGCGTTCTACGAGCAGTACTTC. The genes are TRBV5-6 and TRBJ2-7; 8 bases are shared with TRBD1. CDR1 SGHDT and CDR2 YYEEEE come from the germline V gene. Trimming took 4 bases from V and 3 from J; bases not matched to a gene: 6. CDR3 length: 14 amino acids.

The CDR3 loop reads CASSLAQMNTEAFF. Here the CDR3 DNA reads TGCGCCAGCAGCTTGGCCCAGATGAACACTGAAGCTTTCTTT. The chain recombines TRBV5-1 with TRBJ1-1; no clear D. The germline V and J ends were trimmed by 0 bases and 0 bases, with 6 bases remaining between them. Germline assignment: CDR1 SGHRS and CDR2 YFSETQ. The CDR3 extends over 14 amino acids.

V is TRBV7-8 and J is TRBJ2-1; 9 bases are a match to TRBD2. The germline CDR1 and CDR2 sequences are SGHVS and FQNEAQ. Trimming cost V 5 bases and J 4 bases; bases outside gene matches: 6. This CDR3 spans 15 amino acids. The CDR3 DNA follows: TGTGCCAGCAGCCCCCGCGGGGGGGAGTACAATGAGCAGTTCTTC. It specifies CASSPRGGEYNEQFF.

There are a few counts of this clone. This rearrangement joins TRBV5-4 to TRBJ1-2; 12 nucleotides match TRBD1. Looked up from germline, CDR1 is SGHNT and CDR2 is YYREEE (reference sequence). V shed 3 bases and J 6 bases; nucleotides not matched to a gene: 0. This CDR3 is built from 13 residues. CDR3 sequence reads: CASSWDRGHGYTF. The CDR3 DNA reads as TGTGCCAGCAGCTGGGACAGGGGGCATGGCTACACCTTC.

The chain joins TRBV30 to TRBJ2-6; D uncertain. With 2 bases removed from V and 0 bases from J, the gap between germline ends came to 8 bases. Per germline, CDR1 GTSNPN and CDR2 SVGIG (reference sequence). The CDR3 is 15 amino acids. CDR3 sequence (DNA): TGTGCCTGGAGTTCCACATTCTCTGGGGCCAACGTCCTGACTTTC. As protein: CAWSSTFSGANVLTF.

The CDR3 spells CASSDAGGPTVEQFF. CDR3 in DNA: TGCGCCAGCAGTGATGCGGGAGGGCCGACTGTTGAGCAGTTCTTC. The V call is TRBV10-1, the J call TRBJ2-1, with TRBD2 matching 9 bases. The CDR3 consists of 15 residues. The V gene's germline CDR1 is WNHNN and CDR2 SYGVQD (reference sequence). Trimming at V came to 3 bases and at J to 9 bases, leaving 9 bases not matched to a gene.

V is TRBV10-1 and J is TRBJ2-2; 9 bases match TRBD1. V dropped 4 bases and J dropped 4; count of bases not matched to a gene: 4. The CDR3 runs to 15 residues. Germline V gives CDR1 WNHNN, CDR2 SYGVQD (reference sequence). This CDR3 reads CASSGDRGGTGELFF. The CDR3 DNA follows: TGCGCCAGCAGTGGTGACAGGGGGGGCACCGGGGAGCTGTTTTTT.

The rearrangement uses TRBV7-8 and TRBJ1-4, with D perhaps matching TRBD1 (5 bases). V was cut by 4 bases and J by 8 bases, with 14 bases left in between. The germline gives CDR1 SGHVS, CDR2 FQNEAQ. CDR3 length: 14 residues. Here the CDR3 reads CASSSGIRGEKLFF. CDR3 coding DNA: TGTGCCAGCAGCTCCGGGATCCGGGGGGAAAAACTGTTTTTT.

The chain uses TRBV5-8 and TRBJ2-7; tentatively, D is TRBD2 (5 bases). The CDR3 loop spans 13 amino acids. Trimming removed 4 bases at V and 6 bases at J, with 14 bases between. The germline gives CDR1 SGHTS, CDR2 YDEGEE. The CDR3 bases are TGTGCCAGCAGCCCAGGACTCAGCCGCGAGCAGTACTTC. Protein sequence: CASSPGLSREQYF.

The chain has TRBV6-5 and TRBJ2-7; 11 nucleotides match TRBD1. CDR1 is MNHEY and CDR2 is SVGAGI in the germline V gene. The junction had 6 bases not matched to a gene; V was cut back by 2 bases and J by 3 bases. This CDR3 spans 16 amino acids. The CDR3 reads CASSYGAGQGVYEQYF. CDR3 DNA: TGTGCCAGCAGTTACGGGGCGGGACAGGGGGTCTACGAGCAGTACTTC.

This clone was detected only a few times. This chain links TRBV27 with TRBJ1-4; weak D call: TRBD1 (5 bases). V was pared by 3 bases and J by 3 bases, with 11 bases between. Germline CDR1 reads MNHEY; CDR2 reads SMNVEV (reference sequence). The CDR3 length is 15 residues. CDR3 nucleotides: TGTGCCAGCAGTTTCGCGGGACGGCCTAATGAAAAACTGTTTTTT. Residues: CASSFAGRPNEKLFF.

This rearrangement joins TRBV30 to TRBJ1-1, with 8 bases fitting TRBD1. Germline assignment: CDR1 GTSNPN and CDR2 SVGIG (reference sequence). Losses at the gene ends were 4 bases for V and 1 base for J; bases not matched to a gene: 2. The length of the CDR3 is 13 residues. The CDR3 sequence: CAWNRGTNTEAFF. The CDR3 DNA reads TGTGCCTGGAACAGGGGGACGAACACTGAAGCTTTCTTT.

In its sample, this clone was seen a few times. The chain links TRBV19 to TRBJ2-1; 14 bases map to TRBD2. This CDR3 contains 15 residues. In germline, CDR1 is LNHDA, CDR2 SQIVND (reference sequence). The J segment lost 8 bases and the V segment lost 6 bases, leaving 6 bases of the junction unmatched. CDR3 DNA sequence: TGTGCCAGTAGGCGGGGACTAGCGGGGGTCCATGAGCAGTTCTTC. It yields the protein CASRRGLAGVHEQFF. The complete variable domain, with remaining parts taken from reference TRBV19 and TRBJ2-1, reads DGGITQSPKYLFRKEGQNVTLSCEQNLNHDAMYWYRQDPGQGLRLIYYSQIVNDFQKGDIAEGYSVSREKKESFPLTVTSAQKNPTAFYLCASRRGLAGVHEQFFGPGTRLTVL.

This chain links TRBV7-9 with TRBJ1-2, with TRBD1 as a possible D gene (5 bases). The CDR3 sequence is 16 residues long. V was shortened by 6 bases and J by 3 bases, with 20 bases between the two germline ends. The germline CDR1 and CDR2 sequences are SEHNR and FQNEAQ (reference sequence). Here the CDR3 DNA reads TGTGCCAGCAGTCCCCAGGGCTCCTTTATCGACTATGGCTACACCTTC. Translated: CASSPQGSFIDYGYTF.

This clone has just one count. The CDR3 reads CASKDGGFGNTIYF. The CDR3 DNA is TGTGCCAGCAAAGACGGGGGTTTCGGAAACACCATATATTTT. The chain links TRBV2 to TRBJ1-3, with a possible D match to TRBD1 (5 bases). The germline CDR1 and CDR2 sequences are SNHLY and FYNNEI. The germline V and J ends were trimmed by 7 bases and 4 bases, with 14 bases remaining between them. This CDR3 is built from 14 residues.

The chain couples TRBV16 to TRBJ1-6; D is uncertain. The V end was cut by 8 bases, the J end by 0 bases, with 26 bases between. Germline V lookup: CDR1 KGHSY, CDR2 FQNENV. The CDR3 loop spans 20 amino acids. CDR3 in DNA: TGTGCCAGCGGACGCCCCCGGGAGGACCCGGGGAGCTCCTATAATTCACCCCTCCACTTT. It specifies CASGRPREDPGSSYNSPLHF.

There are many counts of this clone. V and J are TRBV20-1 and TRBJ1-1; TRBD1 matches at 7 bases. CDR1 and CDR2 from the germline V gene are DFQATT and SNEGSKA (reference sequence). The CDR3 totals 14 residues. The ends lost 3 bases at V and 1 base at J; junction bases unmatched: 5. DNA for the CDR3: TGCAGTGCTAGTCGGGACAGAGAGAACACTGAAGCTTTCTTT. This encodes CSASRDRENTEAFF.

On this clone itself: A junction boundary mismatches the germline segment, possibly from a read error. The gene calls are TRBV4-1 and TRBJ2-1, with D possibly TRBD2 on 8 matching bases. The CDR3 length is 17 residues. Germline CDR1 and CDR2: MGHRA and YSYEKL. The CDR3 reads CATSQLLYGRGHNEQFF. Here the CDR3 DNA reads TGCGCCACCAGCCAACTCCTCTACGGGAGGGGGCACAATGAGCAGTTCTTC.

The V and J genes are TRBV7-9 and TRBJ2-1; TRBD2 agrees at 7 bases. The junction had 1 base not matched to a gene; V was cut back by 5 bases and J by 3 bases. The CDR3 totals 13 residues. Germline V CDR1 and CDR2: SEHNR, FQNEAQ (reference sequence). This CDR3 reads CASSGGVYNEQFF. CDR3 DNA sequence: TGTGCCAGCAGCGGGGGGGTCTACAATGAGCAGTTCTTC.

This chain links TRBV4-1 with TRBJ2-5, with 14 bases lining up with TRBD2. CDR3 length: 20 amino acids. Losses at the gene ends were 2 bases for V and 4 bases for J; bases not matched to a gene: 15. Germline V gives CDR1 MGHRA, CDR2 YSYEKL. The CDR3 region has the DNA TGCGCCAGCAGCCAACTCCCTCCGGGACTAGCGGGAGCGGGCGCAGAGACCCAGTACTTC. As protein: CASSQLPPGLAGAGAETQYF.

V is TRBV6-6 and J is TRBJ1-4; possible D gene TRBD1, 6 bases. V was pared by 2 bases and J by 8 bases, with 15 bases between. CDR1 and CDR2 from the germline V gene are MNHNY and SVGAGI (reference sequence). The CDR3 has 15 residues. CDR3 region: CASSYETQGWEKLFF. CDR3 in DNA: TGTGCCAGCAGTTACGAAACGCAGGGGTGGGAAAAACTGTTTTTT.

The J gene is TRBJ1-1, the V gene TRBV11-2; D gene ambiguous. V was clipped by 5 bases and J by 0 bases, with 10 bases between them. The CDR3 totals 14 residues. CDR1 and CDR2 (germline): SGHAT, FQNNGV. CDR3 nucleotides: TGTGCCAGCAGCGTGACTGATATGAACACTGAAGCTTTCTTT. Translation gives CASSVTDMNTEAFF. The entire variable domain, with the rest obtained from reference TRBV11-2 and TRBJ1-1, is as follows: EAGVAQSPRYKIIEKRQSVAFWCNPISGHATLYWYQQILGQGPKLLIQFQNNGVVDDSQLPKDRFSAERLKGVDSTLKIQPAKLEDSAVYLCASSVTDMNTEAFFGQGTRLTVV.